Listed here are 18 T cell receptor beta chains from one sample, sequenced in a study of OX40 agonist ivuxolimab in advanced cancers. TCRdb's copy holds only in-frame clones and misses some; the assay was immunoSEQ multiplex PCR. The table includes around 69,000 clones, about 80% detected once. The sequenced sample was CD4+ or CD8+ T cells sorted from blood, obtained in a trial of the OX40 agonist ivuxolimab. These receptors all stem from an adult with an advanced solid tumor such as melanoma, head and neck, liver or kidney cancer.

This chain joins TRBV21-1 and TRBJ2-5; the D call in the table, TRBD1, was not verified against the DNA. TRBV21-1 is a documented pseudogene. The CDR3 runs to 14 residues. Written as DNA, the CDR3 is TGTGCCAGCAGCAAGGACAGAGGTGAGGAGACCCAGTACTTC. Translation: CASSKDRGEETQYF.

The chain joins TRBV10-1 to TRBJ1-1; perhaps TRBD1 as D (5 bases). Germline V gives CDR1 WNHNN, CDR2 SYGVQD (reference sequence). The CDR3 is 15 amino acids. V was shortened by 0 bases and J by 1 base, with 9 bases between the two germline ends. The CDR3 is CASSESGRENTEAFF. As DNA, the CDR3 is TGCGCCAGCAGTGAGTCGGGACGGGAGAACACTGAAGCTTTCTTT.

This chain joins TRBV10-3 and TRBJ2-5; 7 nucleotides align to TRBD1. The tail of the sequence fits TRBJ2-7 better, so the J call may be wrong. Germline V gene lookup returns CDR1 ENHRY and CDR2 SYGVKD. This CDR3 comprises 11 residues. Here the CDR3 reads CATGTAYEQYF. The CDR3 coding sequence is TGTGCCACCGGGACAGCCTACGAGCAGTACTTC.

This rearrangement joins TRBV5-8 to TRBJ1-1; maybe TRBD1 (5 bases). CDR3 length: 15 amino acids. Trimming pared 0 bases from V and 3 bases from J, leaving 12 bases between. Germline V gives CDR1 SGHTS, CDR2 YDEGEE. CDR3 DNA: TGTGCCAGCAGCTTGGCCGGGACTGGGGACACTGAAGCTTTCTTT. Residues: CASSLAGTGDTEAFF.

The chain joins TRBV10-3 to TRBJ1-1; a possible D gene is TRBD1 (6 bases). CDR1 and CDR2 from the germline V gene are ENHRY and SYGVKD. V dropped 2 bases and J dropped 4 bases, with 14 bases sitting between them. The CDR3 is 15 amino acids. Written as DNA, the CDR3 is TGTGCCATCAGTGAGCAGGGGCGCAGCGGCACTGAAGCTTTCTTT. This encodes CAISEQGRSGTEAFF.

This chain uses TRBV2 with TRBJ2-2, with no clear D. The CDR3 runs 14 residues. V lost 6 bases to trimming and J lost 1 base, with 9 bases between them. CDR1 and CDR2 from the germline V gene are SNHLY and FYNNEI. CDR3 amino acids: CASRLDLNTGELFF. The CDR3 coding sequence is TGTGCCAGCAGATTGGACCTGAACACCGGGGAGCTGTTTTTT.

The V call is TRBV28, the J call TRBJ2-7; TRBD2 agrees at 7 bases. CDR3 length: 14 residues. Germline V lookup: CDR1 MDHEN, CDR2 SYDVKM. V lost 5 bases, J lost 2 bases, and 6 bases stayed unmatched. CDR3 sequence (DNA): TGTGCCAGCAGTGGGGGAGGGAATCCCTACGAGCAGTACTTC. Translating gives CASSGGGNPYEQYF. The full variable domain, completed using reference TRBV28 and TRBJ2-7, is DVKVTQSSRYLVKRTGEKVFLECVQDMDHENMFWYRQDPGLGLRLIYFSYDVKMKEKGDIPEGYSVSREKKERFSLILESASTNQTSMYLCASSGGGNPYEQYFGPGTRLTVT.

The sample holds one count of this clone. The V and J genes are TRBV6-5 and TRBJ2-1; no definite D call. Germline V gene sequence: CDR1 MNHEY, CDR2 SVGAGI. V was cut by 2 bases and J by 6 bases, with 8 bases left in between. This CDR3 spans 13 amino acids. This chain's CDR3 is CASSYRVGNEQFF. In DNA, the CDR3 is TGTGCCAGCAGTTACAGGGTGGGCAATGAGCAGTTCTTC.

The chain employs TRBV18 and TRBJ1-1; D unresolved. Trimming shortened V by 0 bases and J by 7 bases, and 9 bases separated the two germline ends. The CDR3 is 13 amino acids. Germline CDR1 and CDR2: KGHSH and LQKENI. The DNA for the CDR3 is TGTGCCAGCTCACCACCGCGGGTTGGTGAAGCTTTCTTT. The encoded protein is CASSPPRVGEAFF.

The rearrangement uses TRBV7-9 and TRBJ2-3, with 10 bases identical to TRBD2. After removal of 5 bases from V and 0 bases from J, the junction contained 2 bases not matched to a gene. Per the germline V gene, CDR1 is SEHNR and CDR2 is FQNEAQ (reference sequence). This CDR3 spans 15 amino acids. The CDR3 DNA sequence: TGTGCCAGCAGCCCACTAGCGGGGAGCACAGATACGCAGTATTTT. Encoded protein: CASSPLAGSTDTQYF.

This clone was detected only once. This sequence joins TRBV18 and TRBJ2-7, with 8 bases fitting TRBD1. V trimming: 4 bases; J trimming: 2 bases; junction bases outside the gene matches: 16. This CDR3 region has 18 residues. Germline CDR1 KGHSH, CDR2 LQKENI. The CDR3 region has the DNA TGTGCCAGCTCACTAGACCGGACAGGGTTTTTTTCAGCCTACGAGCAGTACTTC. It codes for CASSLDRTGFFSAYEQYF.

In nucleotides, the CDR3 is TGCAGCGTTGACCAACTATTTTACGGCTACACCTTC. Its protein product is CSVDQLFYGYTF. The chain has TRBV29-1 and TRBJ1-2, with D unresolved. CDR1 SQVTM and CDR2 ANQGSEA come from the germline V gene. V lost 3 bases and J 8 bases, leaving 13 bases between the germline ends. The length of the CDR3 is 12 residues. The full variable domain, rest sourced from reference TRBV29-1 and TRBJ1-2, is SAVISQKPSRDICQRGTSLTIQCQVDSQVTMMFWYRQQPGQSLTLIATANQGSEATYESGFVIDKFPISRPNLTFSTLTVSNMSPEDSSIYLCSVDQLFYGYTFGSGTRLTVV.

V gene TRBV4-1 combines with J gene TRBJ2-2; tentative D call: TRBD1 (5 bases). Trimming removed 0 bases at V and 4 bases at J, with 9 bases between. CDR1 and CDR2 from the germline V gene are MGHRA and YSYEKL. The CDR3 contains 15 residues. CDR3 DNA: TGCGCCAGCAGCCAAGATGGAAGGGGCACCGGGGAGCTGTTTTTT. Translating it yields CASSQDGRGTGELFF.

The chain combines TRBV7-9 with TRBJ2-2; D ambiguous. The CDR3 is made up of 14 amino acids. Germline CDR1 reads SEHNR; CDR2 reads FQNEAQ (reference sequence). With 0 bases removed from V and 5 bases from J, the gap between germline ends came to 7 bases. The CDR3 DNA is TGTGCCAGCAGCTTAGCTAGCCCGACCGGGGAGCTGTTTTTT. Amino acid sequence: CASSLASPTGELFF.

The rearrangement links TRBV10-3 to TRBJ2-2; 8 bases match TRBD1. CDR1 and CDR2 from the germline V gene are ENHRY and SYGVKD. V lost 10 bases to trimming and J lost 7 bases; unmatched junction nucleotides: 11. This CDR3 has 14 residues. CDR3 residues: CATQTGVVVGELFF. The CDR3 DNA follows: TGTGCCACACAGACAGGGGTAGTTGTCGGGGAGCTGTTTTTT.

The rearrangement links TRBV5-6 to TRBJ1-2, with D perhaps matching TRBD1 (5 bases). Germline CDR1 reads SGHDT; CDR2 reads YYEEEE. The CDR3 has 12 residues. The V end was cut by 2 bases, the J end by 7 bases, with 9 bases between. The CDR3 DNA follows: TGTGCCAGCAGCTTTGCAGGGAGTGGCTACACCTTC. Translated, it gives CASSFAGSGYTF.

The V call is TRBV5-4, the J call TRBJ2-4; 7 nucleotides agree with TRBD1. Germline loops: CDR1 SGHNT, CDR2 YYREEE (reference sequence). The CDR3 has 15 amino acids. Trimming removed 4 bases from V and 2 bases from J; junction bases left unmatched: 6. CDR3 DNA: TGTGCCAGCAGCGCATTACAGGGGACCAAAAACATTCAGTACTTC. Encoded protein: CASSALQGTKNIQYF.

V gene TRBV6-1 combines with J gene TRBJ1-5; D gene ambiguous. The CDR3 has 15 residues. Trimming removed 7 bases at V and 0 bases at J, with 13 bases between. From germline, CDR1 is MNHNS and CDR2 SASEGT. Here the CDR3 reads CASTARLSSNQPQHF. The CDR3 nucleotides are TGTGCCAGCACCGCGAGACTCAGTAGCAATCAGCCCCAGCATTTT.